The 11 T cell receptor beta chains in this list originate from one sample, sequenced in a study of blood T cell repertoires in COVID-19. Assay used: immunoSEQ multiplex PCR; TCRdb lists only in-frame clones, some missing. Of approximately 140,000 clones listed, over 65% are singletons. The sequencing sample was made of peripheral blood. These receptors were obtained from a man between 45 and 60 years old with acute or convalescent COVID-19.

The chain couples TRBV30 to TRBJ1-5; TRBD1 matches at 9 bases. The germline CDR1 and CDR2 sequences are GTSNPN and SVGIG (reference sequence). The CDR3 is made up of 15 amino acids. The V and J ends lost 2 bases and 3 bases, in that order; junction bases with no gene match: 5. CDR3 bases: TGTGCCTGGAGTCCGGGACAGGGCGACAATCAGCCCCAGCATTTT. It translates to CAWSPGQGDNQPQHF.

The chain combines TRBV10-1 with TRBJ2-2; 9 nucleotides line up with TRBD1. The CDR3 spans 13 residues. J was trimmed by 12 bases and V by 0 bases; bases with no gene match: 2. In germline, CDR1 is WNHNN, CDR2 SYGVQD (reference sequence). CDR3 loop: CASSESGTGKLFF. CDR3 in DNA: TGCGCCAGCAGTGAGTCGGGGACAGGGAAGCTGTTTTTT.

The chain is built from TRBV7-6 and TRBJ2-1; 11 bases are a match to TRBD2. Per germline, CDR1 SGHVS and CDR2 FNYEAQ. The CDR3 totals 18 residues. The V and J ends lost 5 bases and 2 bases, in that order; junction bases with no gene match: 11. The chain's CDR3 is CASSPIAGGPLAYNEQFF. The CDR3 DNA reads as TGTGCCAGCAGCCCCATAGCGGGGGGGCCCCTCGCCTACAATGAGCAGTTCTTC.

The chain combines TRBV18 with TRBJ2-3, with 7 bases matching TRBD1. Germline V gene lookup returns CDR1 KGHSH and CDR2 LQKENI. V lost 3 bases and J lost 5; bases outside the gene matches: 5. The length of the CDR3 is 14 residues. CDR3 nucleotide sequence: TGTGCCAGCTCACCGACAGGGTTACAAGATACGCAGTATTTT. Translated, it gives CASSPTGLQDTQYF. The entire variable domain, with the rest obtained from reference TRBV18 and TRBJ2-3, is as follows: NAGVMQNPRHLVRRRGQEARLRCSPMKGHSHVYWYRQLPEEGLKFMVYLQKENIIDESGMPKERFSAEFPKEGPSILRIQQVVRGDSAAYFCASSPTGLQDTQYFGPGTRLTVL.

The chain is built from TRBV7-6 and TRBJ2-7; 8 nucleotides agree with TRBD1. The CDR3 covers 17 residues. Per germline, CDR1 SGHVS and CDR2 FNYEAQ. J lost 2 bases, V lost 3 bases, and 12 bases had no gene match. This CDR3 reads CASSFRAGGLQAYEQYF. The CDR3 DNA is TGTGCCAGCAGCTTTCGTGCAGGGGGCCTCCAGGCCTACGAGCAGTACTTC. Using reference TRBV7-6 and TRBJ2-7 for the parts outside the CDR3, the full variable domain is GAGVSQSPRYKVTKRGQDVALRCDPISGHVSLYWYRQALGQGPEFLTYFNYEAQQDKSGLPNDRFSAERPEGSISTLTIQRTEQRDSAMYRCASSFRAGGLQAYEQYFGPGTRLTVT.

This clone was found a few times. The chain uses TRBV19 and TRBJ1-4, with 10 bases that match TRBD1. Germline V gene sequence: CDR1 LNHDA, CDR2 SQIVND (reference sequence). The CDR3 totals 15 residues. V was pared by 7 bases and J by 8 bases, with 10 bases of the junction left unmatched. In DNA, the CDR3 is TGTGCCAGTACTACCGAGGGACAGGGGTACGAAAAACTGTTTTTT. Translated, it gives CASTTEGQGYEKLFF.

The genes are TRBV6-5 and TRBJ2-7; D may be TRBD2 (7 bases). CDR3 size: 15 residues. CDR1 and CDR2 from the germline V gene are MNHEY and SVGAGI. V was cut by 0 bases and J by 4 bases, with 13 bases left in between. The CDR3 is CASSYSGGGTYEQYF. DNA of the CDR3: TGTGCCAGCAGTTACTCGGGAGGGGGGACGTACGAGCAGTACTTC.

The chain carries TRBV2 and TRBJ1-4; D unresolved. Germline V gives CDR1 SNHLY, CDR2 FYNNEI. The CDR3 is 15 residues long. Trimming took 1 base from V and 8 from J, leaving 14 bases between them. CDR3 DNA sequence: TGTGCCAGCAGTGAAGGGTCCGTCGCAGAAGAAAAACTGTTTTTT. It yields the protein CASSEGSVAEEKLFF.

The V and J genes are TRBV2 and TRBJ2-5, with D maybe TRBD2 (5 bases). This CDR3 contains 17 residues. V was shortened by 1 base and J by 2 bases, with 17 bases between the two germline ends. Germline CDR1 and CDR2: SNHLY and FYNNEI. The CDR3 DNA sequence: TGTGCCAGCAGTGAAGGGGGTCGGGTTGGACTTCAAGAGACCCAGTACTTC. Its protein product is CASSEGGRVGLQETQYF.

The chain combines TRBV5-6 with TRBJ1-4; 8 bases are a match to TRBD1. This CDR3 has 15 amino acids. Unmatched junction bases numbered 6, after V lost 0 bases and J lost 8 bases. The germline gives CDR1 SGHDT, CDR2 YYEEEE. CDR3 amino acids: CASSLETGEGEKLFF. CDR3 coding DNA: TGTGCCAGCAGCTTGGAGACAGGGGAGGGAGAAAAACTGTTTTTT.

This chain links TRBV3-1 (or the pseudogene TRBV3-2) with TRBJ2-5; D is unclear. V gave up 3 bases and J gave up 5 bases, with 10 bases separating them. This CDR3 comprises 13 residues. CDR1 LGHDT and CDR2 YNNKEL come from the germline V gene (reference sequence). The CDR3, as DNA: TGTGCCAGCAGCCAGTTTTATATCGAGACCCAGTACTTC. This translates into CASSQFYIETQYF.